This T cell receptor (beta chain) was found in a study of identifying expanded T cells in peripheral blood. Comment on this clone: The antigen is undetermined.

Study findings and constraints: Roughly two-week clone count variance significantly increased as total template count grew. Technical replicates showed around 1.2 changed clones; around 2 weeks around 15; four weeks 19.

During the collection period, no donor immune events like infections were recorded. Unmatched junction bases numbered 5, after V lost 6 bases and J lost 1 base. Germline CDR1 reads MNHEY; CDR2 reads SMNVEV (reference sequence). CDR3 length equals 14 residues. Generated by immunoSEQ multiplex PCR, the TCRdb table keeps only in-frame clones and is missing some. The table has 95,000 to 150,000 clones, about 80% seen once. This sequence joins TRBV27 and TRBJ1-2, with 7 bases aligning to TRBD1. The sample comprised blood. The sequence was collected from a person between 18 and 75 years old in good health. The CDR3, as DNA: TGTGCCAGCAGGACGGGACAGTTTAACTATGGCTACACCTTC. Translated: CASRTGQFNYGYTF.